This T cell receptor (beta chain) was captured by sequencing in a study of cytomegalovirus exposure and HLA in healthy donors. Vbeta (60) and Jbeta (13) primers were used in the PCR. Clones were read by immunoSEQ multiplex PCR, and TCRdb kept only the in-frame ones, dropping some. The table records about 190,000 clones, just under 75% of them present only once. The V gene's germline CDR1 is SGHVS and CDR2 FQNEAQ. The CDR3 is 15 residues long. V lost 1 base and J lost 10; bases outside the gene matches: 9. This TCR came from a man younger than 40 in good health and CMV-seropositive. Sequencing input: PBMCs. This chain uses TRBV7-8 with TRBJ2-1; 8 bases fit TRBD2. In DNA form, the CDR3 reads TGTGCCAGCAGCTTAGATTGGCGGGAGGCTCGGGAGCAGTTCTTC. This encodes CASSLDWREAREQFF. Filled out from reference TRBV7-8 and TRBJ2-1, the complete variable domain reads GAGVSQSPRYKVAKRGQDVALRCDPISGHVSLFWYQQALGQGPEFLTYFQNEAQLDKSGLPSDRFFAERPEGSVSTLKIQRTQQEDSAVYLCASSLDWREAREQFFGPGTRLTVL.